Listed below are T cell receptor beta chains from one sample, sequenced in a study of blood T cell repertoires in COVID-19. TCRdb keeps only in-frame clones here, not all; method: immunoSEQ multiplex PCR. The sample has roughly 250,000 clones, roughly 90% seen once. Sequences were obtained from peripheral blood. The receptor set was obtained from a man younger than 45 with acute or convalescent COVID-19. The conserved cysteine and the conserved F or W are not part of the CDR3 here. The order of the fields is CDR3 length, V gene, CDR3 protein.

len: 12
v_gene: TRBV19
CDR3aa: ASSIQGANSPLH

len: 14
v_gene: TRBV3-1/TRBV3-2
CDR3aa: ASSRNSGGPPDTQY

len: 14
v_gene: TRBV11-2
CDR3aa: ASSGRTSGDYNEQF

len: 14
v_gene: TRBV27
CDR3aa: ASRALPGNANSPLH

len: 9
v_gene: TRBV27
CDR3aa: ACGRGETQY

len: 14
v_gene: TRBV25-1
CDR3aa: ASTLNGPYPYNEQF

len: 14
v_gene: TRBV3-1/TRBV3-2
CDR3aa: ASSQEKGLDHHEQF

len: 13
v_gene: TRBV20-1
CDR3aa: SASGGRLPLYEQY

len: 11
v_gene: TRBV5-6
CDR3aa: ASSLGANQPQH

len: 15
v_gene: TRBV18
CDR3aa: ASSPPGQGFGDTEAF

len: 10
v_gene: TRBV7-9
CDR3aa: ASQWLDQPQH

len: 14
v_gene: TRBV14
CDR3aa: ASSQGARTFTDTQY

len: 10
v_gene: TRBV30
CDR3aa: ASNRGTDTQY

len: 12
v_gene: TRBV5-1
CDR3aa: ASSFIAGDREQF

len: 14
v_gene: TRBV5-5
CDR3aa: ASSLEWTEGTRPQH

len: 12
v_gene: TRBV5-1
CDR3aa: ASSPSPVTYEQY

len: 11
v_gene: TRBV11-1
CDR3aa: ASSQGQAYEQY

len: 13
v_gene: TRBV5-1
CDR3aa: ASSTTQGARDTIY

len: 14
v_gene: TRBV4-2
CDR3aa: ASSQSDREQNTEAF

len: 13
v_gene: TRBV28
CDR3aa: ASSRQGALRGGYT